This T cell receptor (beta chain) derives from a study of blood T cell repertoires in COVID-19. At the level of the study: The analysed material was cDNA or gDNA that came from T cells, B-cell-depleted T cells, or PBMCs.

The CDR3 has 16 residues. The germline V and J ends were trimmed by 5 bases and 14 bases, with 25 bases remaining between them. CDR1 and CDR2 (germline): LNHDA, SQIVND (reference sequence). How the authors handled the data: The assay estimated nucleated cells by amplifying reference gene primers. TCRdb keeps only in-frame clones here, not all; method: immunoSEQ multiplex PCR. V, J and clone size were drawn from that table, and D and trimming were deduced from the DNA. In the table there are 140,000 to 150,000 clones, about 87% of which are singletons. Seattle-derived patients entered the study during active infection and were followed longitudinally.

What was sequenced was peripheral blood. This TCR was sampled from a human donor with COVID-19, enrolled during active disease. The donor label of this sample is uncertain. The genes are TRBV19 and TRBJ1-6, with D hard to call. For the CDR3, the DNA is TGTGCCAGTAGTTACTCAAAATCCCCACTGGGAGGTACCCTCCACTTT. Its protein is CASSYSKSPLGGTLHF.